These 23 T cell receptor beta chains originate from one sample sequenced in a study of blood T cell repertoires in COVID-19 (dated by TCRdb to the early 2020s). The library was obtained by the immunoSEQ multiplex PCR assay. TCRdb re-hosts the immuneACCESS table, in-frame sequences only. Its copies lack some clones; in the studies checked, an unresolved V gene accounts for under half of them, and the cause for the rest is not known. Recorded for this sample are tens of thousands of clones; 75% to 80% of them occurred a single time. 15% to 19% of the sample goes to the ten largest clones. The sample taken for sequencing was peripheral blood. The receptor source for this set is a human donor in a cohort sampled during active COVID-19.

This sequence joins TRBV28 and TRBJ2-7, with a tentative D call TRBD1 (6 bases). The CDR3 has 14 amino acids. The germline CDR1 and CDR2 sequences are MDHEN and SYDVKM. V lost 3 bases and J lost 3, with 12 bases in between. CDR3 bases: TGTGCCAGCAGTTTTTCCAGGGGAATCTACGAGCAGTACTTC. Protein product: CASSFSRGIYEQYF.

The rearrangement joins TRBV30 to TRBJ2-1; TRBD1 is a possible D gene (6 bases). With 2 bases removed from V and 2 bases from J, the gap between germline ends came to 13 bases. Per the germline V gene, CDR1 is GTSNPN and CDR2 is SVGIG (reference sequence). This CDR3 has 15 amino acids. CDR3 DNA: TGTGCCTGGAGTAATTCCAGGGGTCCCTACAATGAGCAGTTCTTC. It translates to CAWSNSRGPYNEQFF.

The DNA of the CDR3 is TGTGCCAGCAGTCCCACTAGCGGGTCAAGCACAGATACGCAGTATTTT. Translating it yields CASSPTSGSSTDTQYF. The rearrangement links TRBV2 to TRBJ2-3; 9 bases line up with TRBD2. J lost 0 bases, V lost 5 bases, and 6 bases had no gene match. The CDR3 is 16 residues long. Germline loops: CDR1 SNHLY, CDR2 FYNNEI.

The rearrangement joins TRBV5-8 to TRBJ2-5, with D hard to call. Germline CDR1 SGHTS, CDR2 YDEGEE. The CDR3 is 15 residues long. V lost 4 bases to trimming and J lost 2 bases, with 15 bases between them. In nucleotides, the CDR3 is TGTGCCAGCAGCCTCCAAGTACAAATACAAGAGACCCAGTACTTC. Residues: CASSLQVQIQETQYF.

The chain joins TRBV4-1 to TRBJ2-7, with 11 nucleotides matching TRBD1. The ends lost 4 bases at V and 0 bases at J; junction bases unmatched: 2. CDR3 length: 15 amino acids. Germline values: CDR1 MGHRA, CDR2 YSYEKL. CDR3 loop: CASSLGQGASYEQYF. CDR3 sequence (DNA): TGCGCCAGCAGCCTCGGACAGGGGGCCTCCTACGAGCAGTACTTC.

The chain has TRBV18 and TRBJ2-2; 11 bases map to TRBD2. Trimming removed 3 bases from V and 4 bases from J; junction bases left unmatched: 4. Germline CDR1 is KGHSH and CDR2 is LQKENI. The CDR3 has 16 amino acids. The CDR3 coding sequence is TGTGCCAGCTCACCCTCCGGGACTAGCGGCACCGGGGAGCTGTTTTTT. Its translation: CASSPSGTSGTGELFF.

The genes are TRBV6-5 and TRBJ2-7; maybe TRBD2 (6 bases). With 6 bases removed from V and 3 bases from J, the gap between germline ends came to 15 bases. Per the germline V gene, CDR1 is MNHEY and CDR2 is SVGAGI. The CDR3 is 14 residues long. CDR3 loop: CASRPGLARYEQYF. The CDR3 DNA is TGTGCCAGCAGGCCGGGACTTGCCCGCTACGAGCAGTACTTC.

This chain joins TRBV7-2 and TRBJ1-6, with D maybe TRBD1 (6 bases). The ends were cut back, 1 base at V and 3 bases at J, with 10 bases in the middle. The germline V gene has CDR1 SGHTA and CDR2 FQGNSA. This CDR3 is built from 16 residues. CDR3 residues: CASSLGWTDYNSPLHF. Here the CDR3 DNA reads TGTGCCAGCAGCTTAGGCTGGACAGACTATAATTCACCCCTCCACTTT.

The chain uses TRBV18 and TRBJ1-1; D might be TRBD1 (5 bases). The CDR3 has 13 residues. CDR1 is KGHSH and CDR2 is LQKENI in the germline V gene. The V end lost 2 bases, the J end lost 3 bases, and 7 bases lay between the germline ends. CDR3 bases: TGTGCCAGCTCACCAGGGGGGGACACTGAAGCTTTCTTT. Translated: CASSPGGDTEAFF.

The chain combines TRBV30 with TRBJ2-7; TRBD1 matches 7 bases. The V and J ends lost 1 base and 6 bases, in that order; junction bases with no gene match: 12. This CDR3 is 15 amino acids long. Per germline, CDR1 GTSNPN and CDR2 SVGIG (reference sequence). CDR3 sequence: CAWSARPETGSEQYF. Written as DNA, the CDR3 is TGTGCCTGGAGTGCCCGTCCCGAGACAGGGAGCGAGCAGTACTTC.

This clone was observed a few times. The V gene is TRBV11-2, the J gene TRBJ1-2; TRBD1 aligns across 7 bases. V was pared by 1 base and J by 3 bases, with 5 bases of the junction left unmatched. Looked up from germline, CDR1 is SGHAT and CDR2 is FQNNGV. The CDR3 totals 15 residues. CDR3 coding DNA: TGTGCCAGCAGCTTAGTGGGGGACAGCCACTATGGCTACACCTTC. Its protein is CASSLVGDSHYGYTF.

The genes are TRBV20-1 and TRBJ1-1, with TRBD1 matching over 8 bases. Germline CDR1 reads DFQATT; CDR2 reads SNEGSKA (reference sequence). Trimming removed 3 bases from V and 4 bases from J; junction bases left unmatched: 4. The CDR3 is made up of 13 amino acids. The CDR3 DNA follows: TGCAGTGCTAGTCCAGGGGGCCTCACTGAAGCTTTCTTT. Its translation is CSASPGGLTEAFF.

The chain joins TRBV6-2 or TRBV6-3 to TRBJ2-7; unclear D gene. The CDR3 has 14 residues. V was cut by 1 base and J by 9 bases, with 16 bases left in between. Germline CDR1 is MNHEY and CDR2 is SVGEGT. This CDR3 is CASSYFLSRFGQYF. The CDR3 region has the DNA TGTGCCAGCAGTTACTTTCTCTCGCGGTTCGGGCAGTACTTC.

This rearrangement joins TRBV3-1 (or the pseudogene TRBV3-2) to TRBJ2-7, with TRBD2 matching 9 bases. Germline-derived CDR1 and CDR2 are LGHDT and YNNKEL (reference sequence). The CDR3 is made up of 18 amino acids. Losses at the gene ends were 4 bases for V and 7 bases for J; bases not matched to a gene: 20. The DNA of the CDR3 is TGTGCCAGCAGCCGCGAGGGGCGGGGTAGCGGGAGTTACGGTGAGCAGTACTTC. Translated: CASSREGRGSGSYGEQYF.

The chain has TRBV14 and TRBJ1-2; TRBD1 matches 7 bases. This CDR3 has 14 residues. Germline CDR1 SGHDN, CDR2 FVKESK. V lost 3 bases, J lost 6 bases, and 7 bases stayed unmatched. The CDR3 coding sequence is TGTGCCAGCAGCCAGACTCGGGGACAGCATGGCTACACCTTC. Translation gives CASSQTRGQHGYTF.

The table lists this clone with a few counts. This chain connects TRBV2 to TRBJ1-5; possibly TRBD1 for D (5 bases). V shed 8 bases and J shed 5 bases, with 13 bases lying between them. Germline values: CDR1 SNHLY, CDR2 FYNNEI. This CDR3 contains 13 residues. CDR3 nucleotide sequence: TGTGCCAGCGGGTCAGGGAGGGATCAGCCCCAGCATTTT. Translated, it gives CASGSGRDQPQHF.

V gene TRBV28 combines with J gene TRBJ1-4; D perhaps matches TRBD1 (5 bases). Looked up from germline, CDR1 is MDHEN and CDR2 is SYDVKM. This CDR3 has 14 residues. Trimming cost V 6 bases and J 8 bases, with 16 bases left between them. The CDR3 nucleotides are TGTGCCAGCAGGATGCAGGGCCTCGCAGAAAAACTGTTTTTT. Amino acids: CASRMQGLAEKLFF.

This clone has a handful of counts. The CDR3 DNA is TGTGCCTGGAGTATCGAGGGGGATCAGCCCCAGCATTTT. Protein sequence: CAWSIEGDQPQHF. V is TRBV30 and J is TRBJ1-5, with a weak D call TRBD1 (6 bases). The V end was cut by 2 bases, the J end by 5 bases, with 10 bases between. The CDR3 extends over 13 amino acids. The V gene's germline CDR1 is GTSNPN and CDR2 SVGIG (reference sequence).

The gene calls are TRBV7-2 and TRBJ1-1; D is ambiguous. With 1 base removed from V and 3 bases from J, the gap between germline ends came to 12 bases. The CDR3 totals 15 residues. Looked up from germline, CDR1 is SGHTA and CDR2 is FQGNSA. The CDR3 here is CASSLVVSSDTEAFF. CDR3 in DNA: TGTGCCAGCAGCTTAGTGGTCAGTAGCGACACTGAAGCTTTCTTT. The variable domain in full, with the rest retrieved from reference TRBV7-2 and TRBJ1-1, is GAGVSQSPSNKVTEKGKDVELRCDPISGHTALYWYRQSLGQGLEFLIYFQGNSAPDKSGLPSDRFSAERTGGSVSTLTIQRTQQEDSAVYLCASSLVVSSDTEAFFGQGTRLTVV.

The chain uses TRBV6-1 and TRBJ2-2, with 10 bases that match TRBD1. The CDR3 loop spans 13 amino acids. Germline CDR1 and CDR2: MNHNS and SASEGT. V lost 3 bases to trimming and J lost 13 bases; unmatched junction nucleotides: 5. The CDR3 spells CASSDRDRGVLFF. The CDR3 bases are TGTGCCAGCAGTGATAGGGACAGGGGCGTGCTGTTTTTT.

There are a few counts of this clone. V and J are TRBV7-6 and TRBJ2-1, with a weak D call TRBD1 (6 bases). V was cut by 5 bases and J by 4 bases, with 15 bases left in between. The CDR3 loop spans 15 amino acids. Per germline, CDR1 SGHVS and CDR2 FNYEAQ. The CDR3: CASSTTGSKYNEQFF. In DNA form, the CDR3 reads TGTGCCAGCAGCACAACAGGGAGCAAATACAATGAGCAGTTCTTC.

This chain links TRBV18 with TRBJ2-1; TRBD1 aligns across 8 bases. The germline V gene has CDR1 KGHSH and CDR2 LQKENI. This CDR3 is built from 14 residues. J was trimmed by 6 bases and V by 3 bases; bases with no gene match: 4. The CDR3 sequence is CASSPTGTGNEQFF. The DNA of the CDR3 is TGTGCCAGCTCACCCACCGGGACAGGCAATGAGCAGTTCTTC.

V and J are TRBV7-9 and TRBJ2-7; D gene uncertain. Looked up from germline, CDR1 is SEHNR and CDR2 is FQNEAQ (reference sequence). The CDR3 length is 11 residues. Trimming took off 3 bases at V and 6 bases at J, with 6 bases between the two ends. The CDR3 coding sequence is TGTGCCAGCAGCTTGAGTCTCGAGCAGTACTTC. It codes for CASSLSLEQYF.